The clone carrying this T cell receptor beta chain has just a few counts. Time point reported: patch test 2, 6 weeks after DPC sensitization. As for treatment: therapeutic diphenylcyclopropenone sensitization with weekly scalp DPC. The authors extracted total RNA from unfractionated whole blood. From germline, CDR1 is DFQATT and CDR2 SNEGSKA (reference sequence). The V and J ends lost 3 bases and 2 bases respectively, with 11 bases between them. This CDR3 has 13 residues. These data are taken from a study of human T cells and chemical hapten exposure. Study overall: Diphenylcyclopropenone, dosed weekly to the scalp, was given to patients throughout the approximately 25-week study.

Single cDNA molecules in the library carried unique molecular identifiers attached during preparation. In the authors' methods: More than 95,000 TCRs per sample was the median, with a range of about 23,224 to 750,000. TCRdb passed the RACE reads through MiXCR, listing each CDR3 protein once. The V and J calls here are based on TCRdb, not the publication. The table has 140,000 or so distinct CDR3 sequences, about 10% seen once. The material was whole blood, obtained in connection with sensitization to the hapten diphenylcyclopropenone (DPC). The J gene is TRBJ2-7, the V gene TRBV20-1, with a weak D call TRBD2 (6 bases). The sequence was obtained from a woman between 45 and 65 years old with alopecia areata. Some clones in this sample may be carry-over from other donors' samples. The CDR3 bases are TGCAGTGCTAGTCCTAGCGTGGCCTACGAGCAGTACTTC. Protein product: CSASPSVAYEQYF.